The T cell receptor beta chain under discussion was sequenced for a study of Graves' ophthalmopathy and Graves' hyperthyroidism (dated by TCRdb to the late 2010s). Concerning the study at large: Peripheral blood samples were taken at the time of initial diagnosis, before any treatment was given. Following sampling, methimazole starting at 30 mg daily was administered to hyperthyroidism patients, and high-dose intravenous methylprednisolone was administered to ophthalmopathy patients. In five to seven hyperthyroidism patients, the T-cell repertoire of thyroid tissue was compared with the T-cell repertoire of blood. For independent validation, a separate cohort was made up of roughly 19 hyperthyroidism patients plus 17 patients who later progressed from hyperthyroidism to ophthalmopathy. The 95 to 100 discovery patients were randomly split 7:3 into training and test sets. To explore V-J signatures distinguishing ophthalmopathy from hyperthyroidism, a discovery set of about a hundred patients (roughly 45 ophthalmopathy, 55 to 60 stable hyperthyroidism) was enrolled. TCR beta repertoire signatures were used to distinguish Graves' ophthalmopathy from Graves' hyperthyroidism and to predict progression to ophthalmopathy. In total, approximately 130 blood samples were TCR-sequenced: approximately 42 ophthalmopathy, some 80 hyperthyroidism and about 17 hyperthyroidism-to-ophthalmopathy patients.

This clonotype was seen ten or more times. It has no known antigen specificity. No base qualities exist here, and no much larger clone lies one base off it. TCR beta CDR3 regions were amplified from RNA transcripts for repertoire sequencing. HTBI primers and the Qiagen OneStep RT-PCR kit were used in a first-round RT-PCR, which was followed by a second-round multiplex PCR, size selection and purification. Sequencing of the libraries was carried out on an Illumina HiSeq2000 in paired-end mode with 100 bp reads. As for the original processing: SOAPnuke was used for read processing, and reads with adapters, uncalled bases, a mean Phred below 15, or no exact constant-primer or identifier match were discarded. COPE v1.2.5 was used to merge high-quality paired reads. Each unique nucleotide sequence was treated as a clonotype, and MiTCR v1.1 was used to align the clonotypes to the IMGT TRB V, D and J references. The analysis was limited to V-J combinations with a frequency above 0.0001, which together covered 99.2% of the repertoires. For each V-J combination, a TCR clonal expansion and chaos score was defined as the ratio of F50 clonal expansion to chaos observed in the TCRdist matrix. Welch's t-statistics and random forest were used to reduce the features to 10 to 15 V-J combinations, which were then used as input to a naive Bayes classifier. Thyroid-blood repertoire similarity was quantified with the Morisita-Horn index. Using fastp trimming at Q25 and MiXCR clonotype assembly, TCRdb reanalyzed the public sequencing data and kept in-frame beta chains. Each entry merges the rows of one CDR3 protein and shows their most common DNA and genes. It is TCRdb's table, rather than the study itself, that gives the V and J calls and clone size. A total of about 220,000 distinct CDR3 sequences appear in this sample, around a fifth of them only once. The top ten clones comprise approximately 40% of the sample.

Ophthalmopathy patients had moderately to severely active disease, Clinical Activity Score of at least 3, NOSPECS grade of at least 4, and disease duration under 3 months. Anyone with other autoimmune diseases, uncontrolled infections, pregnancy or lactation was excluded from the study. Diagnosis relied on clinical symptoms, serum thyroxine, TRAb, thyroid ultrasound and orbital computed tomography. Using Ficoll-Paque density gradient centrifugation, PBMCs were isolated from approximately 11 ml of fresh peripheral blood. Total RNA was extracted with Trizol reagent and quality-checked on an Agilent 2100 Bioanalyzer. The full study reports these points: In validation, the model predicted ophthalmopathy progression with about 70% sensitivity and 72% to 80% specificity; 12 predicted patients were CT-confirmed with GO in a median of about 7.1 months. Most of the expanded thyroid clonotypes with a frequency above 0.001 were also detected in blood, and it was suggested that the thyroid immune response may be reflected by blood repertoires. Sample size was not predetermined statistically, and investigators were not blinded to group allocation. Ophthalmopathy was separated from stable hyperthyroidism by the 13-signature model with more than 85% sensitivity and approximately 84% specificity in cross-validation and with 80%/75% in the test set.

CDR1 and CDR2, per the germline V gene, are MNHEY and SVGAGI. After removal of 2 bases from V and 7 bases from J, the junction retains 4 bases not matched to a gene. The CDR3 sequence holds 14 residues, the cysteine and phenylalanine included. Just CDR3 DNA is preserved here, 42 bases in frame from base 1. This sequence uses TRBV6-5 and TRBJ2-4; the central 8 bases match TRBD2. The receptor comes from a woman aged 45-59 years with Graves' ophthalmopathy. Donor details come from another sample of the same person, matched by shared clones. What was sequenced was peripheral blood. The CDR3 here reads CASSYESGSNIQYF. The bases are TGTGCCAGCAGTTACGAAAGCGGGAGCAACATTCAGTACTTC.